This TCR beta chain was observed in a study of blood T cell repertoires in COVID-19. Study information: The study drew acute and convalescent COVID-19 samples from the United States, Italy and Spain. Nucleic acid was either cDNA or gDNA, and it came from T cells, B-cell-depleted T cells, or PBMCs.

Study processing details: The assay estimated nucleated cells by amplifying reference gene primers. Profiling relied on immunoSEQ multiplex PCR, and the TCRdb table lists in-frame clones only, not all of them. That table gives V, J and clone size, and the DNA gave D and trimming. Of a few hundred thousand clones listed, approximately 82% are singletons. V dropped 2 bases and J dropped 7 bases, with 12 bases sitting between them. The CDR3 is 15 residues long. Germline V gene lookup returns CDR1 MNHEY and CDR2 SMNVEV (reference sequence). Sequencing was done on a sample of peripheral blood. The TCR comes from a woman older than 75 with acute or convalescent COVID-19. This chain connects TRBV27 to TRBJ1-6; the D gene is possibly TRBD1 (5 bases). The chain's CDR3 is CASSLRRVGNSPLHF. In DNA form, the CDR3 reads TGTGCCAGCAGTTTACGCAGGGTCGGCAATTCACCCCTCCACTTT.